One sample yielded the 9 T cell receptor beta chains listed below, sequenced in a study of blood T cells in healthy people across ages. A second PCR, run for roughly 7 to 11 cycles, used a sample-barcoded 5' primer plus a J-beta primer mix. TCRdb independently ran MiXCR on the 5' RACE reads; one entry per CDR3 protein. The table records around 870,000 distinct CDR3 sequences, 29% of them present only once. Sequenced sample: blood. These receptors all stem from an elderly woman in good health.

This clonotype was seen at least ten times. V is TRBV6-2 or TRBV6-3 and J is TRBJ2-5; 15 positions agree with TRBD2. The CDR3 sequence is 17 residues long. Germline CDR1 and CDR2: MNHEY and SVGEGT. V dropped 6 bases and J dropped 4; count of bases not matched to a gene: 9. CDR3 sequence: CASSTPRTSGGGETQYF. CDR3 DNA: TGTGCCAGCAGCACGCCTCGGACTAGCGGGGGGGGAGAGACCCAGTACTTC.

The CDR3 bases are TGCGCCAGCAGCCAAGTTAAGGCCGGAGGAAACACCATATATTTT. It translates to CASSQVKAGGNTIYF. This chain joins TRBV4-3 and TRBJ1-3; D unresolved. Germline CDR1 LGHNA, CDR2 YSLEER. The CDR3 runs 15 residues. V lost 1 base to trimming and J lost 4 bases, with 11 bases between them.

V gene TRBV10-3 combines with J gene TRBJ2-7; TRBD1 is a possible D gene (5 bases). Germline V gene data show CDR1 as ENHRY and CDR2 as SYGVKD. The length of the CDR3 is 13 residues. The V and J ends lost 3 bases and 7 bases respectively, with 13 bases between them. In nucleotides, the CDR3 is TGTGCCATCAGTGACCCCACAGGCCAAGAGCAGTACTTC. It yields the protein CAISDPTGQEQYF.

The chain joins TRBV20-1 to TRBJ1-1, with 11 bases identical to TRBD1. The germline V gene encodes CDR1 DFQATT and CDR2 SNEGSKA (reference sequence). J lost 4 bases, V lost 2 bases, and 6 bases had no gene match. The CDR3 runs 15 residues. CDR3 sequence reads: CSARSGTGGGTEAFF. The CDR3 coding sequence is TGCAGTGCTAGATCCGGGACAGGGGGTGGCACTGAAGCTTTCTTT.

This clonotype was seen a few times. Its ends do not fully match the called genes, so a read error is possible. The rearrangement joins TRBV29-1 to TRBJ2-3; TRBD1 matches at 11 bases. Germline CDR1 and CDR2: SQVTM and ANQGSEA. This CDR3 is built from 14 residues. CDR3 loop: CSVARTGGTDTQYF. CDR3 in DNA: TGCAGCGTTGCTCGGACAGGGGGCACCGATACGCAGTATTTT.

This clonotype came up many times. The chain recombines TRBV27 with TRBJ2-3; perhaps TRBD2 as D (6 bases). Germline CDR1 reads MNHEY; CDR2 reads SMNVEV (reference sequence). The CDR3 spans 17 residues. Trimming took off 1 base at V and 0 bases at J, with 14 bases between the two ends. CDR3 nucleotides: TGTGCCAGCAGTTTATGGAGGGGCATCCCTAGCACAGATACGCAGTATTTT. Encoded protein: CASSLWRGIPSTDTQYF.

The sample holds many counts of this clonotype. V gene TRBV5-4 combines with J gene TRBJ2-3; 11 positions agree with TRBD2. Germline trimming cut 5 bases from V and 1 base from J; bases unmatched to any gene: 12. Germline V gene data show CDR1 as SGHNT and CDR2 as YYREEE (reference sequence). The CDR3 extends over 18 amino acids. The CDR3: CASRRSLAGGPGTDTQYF. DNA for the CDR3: TGTGCCAGCAGGCGATCTCTAGCGGGGGGACCTGGCACAGATACGCAGTATTTT.

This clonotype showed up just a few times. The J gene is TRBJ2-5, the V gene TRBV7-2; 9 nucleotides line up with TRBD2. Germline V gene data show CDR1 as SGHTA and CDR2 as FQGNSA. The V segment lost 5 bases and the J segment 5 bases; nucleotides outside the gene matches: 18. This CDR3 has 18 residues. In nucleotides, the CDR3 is TGTGCCAGCAGCCGCAGCGGGGGGTTGCTAATTTCACGGGAGACCCAGTACTTC. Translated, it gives CASSRSGGLLISRETQYF.

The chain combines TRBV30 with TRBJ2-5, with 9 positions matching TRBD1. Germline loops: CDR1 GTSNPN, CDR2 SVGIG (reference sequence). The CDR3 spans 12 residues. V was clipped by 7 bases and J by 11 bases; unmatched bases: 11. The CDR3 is CASRGQGREQYF. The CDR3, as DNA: TGTGCCTCACGAGGACAGGGGCGTGAGCAGTACTTC.